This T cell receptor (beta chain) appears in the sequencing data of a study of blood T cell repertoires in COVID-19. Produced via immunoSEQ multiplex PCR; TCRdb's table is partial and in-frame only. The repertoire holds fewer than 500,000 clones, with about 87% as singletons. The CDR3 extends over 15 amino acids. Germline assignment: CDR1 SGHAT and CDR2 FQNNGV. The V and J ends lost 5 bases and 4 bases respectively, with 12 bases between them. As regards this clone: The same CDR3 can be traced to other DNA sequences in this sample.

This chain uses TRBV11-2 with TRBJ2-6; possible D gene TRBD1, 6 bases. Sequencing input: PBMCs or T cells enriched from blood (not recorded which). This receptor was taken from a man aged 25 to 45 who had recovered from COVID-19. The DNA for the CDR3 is TGTGCCAGCAGCCAACAGGGATCGGGGGCCAACGTCCTGACTTTC. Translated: CASSQQGSGANVLTF.